A single sample gave rise to the 13 T cell receptor beta chains below, sequenced in a study of blood T cell repertoires in COVID-19. Clones were sequenced by immunoSEQ multiplex PCR, and TCRdb holds only the in-frame ones, with some missing. The data hold 55,000 to 60,000 clones, with 76% observed a single time. The sample was peripheral blood. The receptors come from a man in his forties or fifties with active or convalescent COVID-19.

This rearrangement joins TRBV19 to TRBJ1-6; D not resolved. The V end lost 4 bases, the J end lost 0 bases, and 4 bases lay between the germline ends. CDR1 is LNHDA and CDR2 is SQIVND in the germline V gene (reference sequence). This CDR3 region has 14 residues. CDR3 loop: CASSTLSYNSPLHF. In nucleotides, the CDR3 is TGTGCCAGTAGTACCCTCTCCTATAATTCACCCCTCCACTTT.

This clone was found a few times. This chain joins TRBV5-1 and TRBJ2-3; D perhaps matches TRBD2 (5 bases). Trimming removed 3 bases at V and 6 bases at J, with 8 bases between. Germline V CDR1 and CDR2: SGHRS, YFSETQ. This CDR3 contains 12 residues. CDR3 protein: CASSSSGDTQYF. The CDR3 DNA is TGCGCCAGCAGCTCCAGCGGTGATACGCAGTATTTT. The complete variable domain, with remaining parts taken from reference TRBV5-1 and TRBJ2-3, reads KAGVTQTPRYLIKTRGQQVTLSCSPISGHRSVSWYQQTPGQGLQFLFEYFSETQRNKGNFPGRFSGRQFSNSRSEMNVSTLELGDSALYLCASSSSGDTQYFGPGTRLTVL.

Here the CDR3 reads CASGWGQGYEQYF. The CDR3 coding sequence is TGTGCTAGTGGTTGGGGACAAGGCTACGAGCAGTACTTC. The chain is built from TRBV12-5 and TRBJ2-7; D possibly corresponds to TRBD1 (6 bases). V was cut by 4 bases and J by 3 bases, with 10 bases left in between. This CDR3 has 13 residues. CDR1 and CDR2 (germline): LGHNT, FRNRAP.

This clone was found many times. The CDR3 nucleotides are TGTGCCAGCAGCGACAGGGAAGAAACTAATGAAAAACTGTTTTTT. It codes for CASSDREETNEKLFF. The rearrangement joins TRBV7-9 to TRBJ1-4, with 7 bases matching TRBD1. The CDR3 totals 15 residues. Germline V gene data show CDR1 as SEHNR and CDR2 as FQNEAQ (reference sequence). With 5 bases clipped from V and 1 base from J, the junction kept 4 bases outside the gene matches.

This clone has more than one count but fewer than ten. The V gene is TRBV10-1, the J gene TRBJ1-3; tentatively, D is TRBD1 (6 bases). V was trimmed by 2 bases and J by 0 bases, leaving 14 bases between them. Per germline, CDR1 WNHNN and CDR2 SYGVQD (reference sequence). The CDR3 extends over 17 amino acids. This CDR3 reads CASSERGTFSSGNTIYF. CDR3 nucleotides: TGCGCCAGCAGTGAGAGGGGGACATTTTCCTCTGGAAACACCATATATTTT.

The chain links TRBV12-3 or TRBV12-4 to TRBJ2-1; no firm D call. V was pared by 5 bases and J by 8 bases, with 10 bases between. This CDR3 contains 12 residues. The CDR3 bases are TGTGCCAGCAGTCCGCCAACACATGAGCAGTTCTTC. The encoded protein is CASSPPTHEQFF.

The chain uses TRBV20-1 and TRBJ2-7; perhaps TRBD2 as D (6 bases). This CDR3 region has 11 residues. The germline CDR1 and CDR2 sequences are DFQATT and SNEGSKA (reference sequence). Trimming stripped 5 bases from V and 7 bases from J, with 12 bases between. As DNA, the CDR3 is TGCAGTGCTCGAAGGAGGGATGAGCAGTACTTC. As protein: CSARRRDEQYF.

The chain couples TRBV10-3 to TRBJ2-5; 8 nucleotides match TRBD2. The CDR3 is 13 amino acids. Trimming cost V 6 bases and J 5 bases; bases outside gene matches: 5. CDR1 and CDR2 from the germline V gene are ENHRY and SYGVKD. CDR3 nucleotides: TGTGCCATCAGACGGGAGGGGGGGGAGACCCAGTACTTC. This translates into CAIRREGGETQYF.

This chain uses TRBV3-1 (or the pseudogene TRBV3-2) with TRBJ2-3, with 9 bases matching TRBD2. Unmatched junction bases numbered 10, after V lost 2 bases and J lost 4 bases. This CDR3 spans 17 amino acids. The germline gives CDR1 LGHDT, CDR2 YNNKEL (reference sequence). The CDR3 loop reads CASSQSTSGGSADTQYF. CDR3 sequence (DNA): TGTGCCAGCAGCCAATCGACTAGCGGAGGGTCGGCAGATACGCAGTATTTT.

This clone was recorded a few times. The V and J genes are TRBV30 and TRBJ1-6, with a tentative D call TRBD1 (5 bases). V was shortened by 1 base and J by 8 bases, with 12 bases between the two germline ends. The CDR3 totals 14 residues. Per germline, CDR1 GTSNPN and CDR2 SVGIG (reference sequence). This chain's CDR3 is CAWSARGGDSPLHF. DNA of the CDR3: TGTGCCTGGAGTGCCCGGGGGGGGGATTCACCCCTCCACTTT.

This chain connects TRBV25-1 to TRBJ2-6; possible D gene TRBD2, 5 bases. V dropped 1 base and J dropped 2 bases, with 12 bases sitting between them. The CDR3 spans 17 residues. Germline loops: CDR1 MGHDK, CDR2 SYGVNS. DNA of the CDR3: TGTGCCAGCAGTGAATGGAGAGGGTCTACTGGGGCCAACGTCCTGACTTTC. As protein: CASSEWRGSTGANVLTF.

The CDR3 reads CASSARQGQGSVNQPQHF. The CDR3 DNA sequence: TGTGCCAGCAGTGCCCGACAGGGACAGGGTTCGGTCAATCAGCCCCAGCATTTT. The chain carries TRBV27 and TRBJ1-5; 9 nucleotides line up with TRBD1. This CDR3 spans 18 amino acids. The V and J ends lost 5 bases and 3 bases, in that order; junction bases with no gene match: 14. Germline CDR1 and CDR2: MNHEY and SMNVEV (reference sequence).

J is TRBJ2-7 and V is TRBV7-9, with 12 bases identical to TRBD2. The CDR3 covers 15 residues. V dropped 7 bases and J dropped 4; count of bases not matched to a gene: 8. Germline CDR1 SEHNR, CDR2 FQNEAQ (reference sequence). The CDR3 reads CASTPTSGRSYEQYF. CDR3 in DNA: TGTGCCAGCACACCAACTAGCGGGAGGTCGTACGAGCAGTACTTC.